Below, one T cell receptor (beta chain) is given with its context. No cognate antigen has been identified for it. Qualities for individual bases were not recorded, and no much larger clone is one base off. In the same sample, other DNA sequences code for this CDR3. One collaborating source in Seattle enrolled patients during active infection and followed them longitudinally through the course of disease. Collaborating institutions collected whole blood in K2EDTA tubes following their own protocols. Collaborator samples were shipped for TCRbeta analysis as frozen whole blood, isolated PBMCs, or DNA extracted from either sample type. The immunoSEQ Assay, a bias-controlled multiplex PCR, was used to amplify TCRbeta CDR3 regions from genomic DNA. On the study's bioinformatics: The number of nucleated cells in each sample was estimated from the amplification of reference gene primers within the assay. To quantify the absolute abundance of each unique TCRbeta CDR3 rearrangement, sequence reads were collapsed and filtered. For each sample, productive Simpson clonality was calculated by taking the square root of Simpson's diversity index across productive rearrangements. TCRdb mirrors the immuneACCESS table, restricted to in-frame sequences. Some clones are absent from its copies; in checked studies, under half trace to an unresolved V gene, and the reason for the others is unknown. V, J and clone size are those of that table, while D and trimming were read from the DNA. For this sample the table gives approximately 300,000 clones, of which approximately 92% were detected only once. In total, the top ten clones hold approximately 6.8% of the sample.

The data were obtained in a study of blood T cell repertoires in COVID-19 (dated by TCRdb to about 2020). Regarding the complete study: The collaborator samples originated in the United States, Italy and Spain and spanned the acute and convalescent phases of COVID-19. The prospective study material was composed of cDNA or gDNA derived from T cells, B-cell-depleted T cells, or PBMCs. Subjects who had been exposed to COVID-19, were actively infected with it, or had recovered from it provided the deeply sampled blood TCRbeta repertoires that made up the dataset. The repertoires were released in a freely available public database intended as a resource for research on the immune response to SARS-CoV-2. The samples were drawn from the first 160 participants of the ongoing ImmuneRACE study and from roughly 1,300 subjects provided by 6 global collaborators. The sample metadata nearly always contained a de-identified subject ID, COVID-19 status, age in years and sex. Where available, HLA class I and class II types were obtained from metadata supplied by the sample provider rather than from assay-based typing. On the study overall, not on this receptor specifically: How much clinical and demographic metadata was included differed by source and by participant, and the metadata was provided uncurated.

Sequences SGHNT (CDR1) and YYREEE (CDR2) are obtained from the germline V gene (reference sequence). The CDR3 goes from the cysteine to the phenylalanine over 14 residues. The retained sequence is limited to the CDR3, 42 bases, with the frame set at the first base. V is reduced by 4 bases and J by 0 bases, leaving a spacing of 8 bases between them. This clonotype was obtained from a woman aged 30 to 39 with COVID-19, enrolled during active disease. The chain was built from TRBV5-4 and TRBJ1-3; TRBD1 is a weak D gene call, 5 bases matching. The sample comprised peripheral blood. This receptor has the CDR3 CASSPQVSGNTIYF. The sequenced DNA: TGTGCCAGCAGCCCACAGGTCTCTGGAAACACCATATATTTT.